The clone carrying this TCR beta chain has ten or more counts. Thyroid surgery took place with no prior treatment in any patient. The data were obtained in a study of metastatic and nonmetastatic thyroid tumors. TCRdb reprocessed the PCR reads via MiXCR. The sample includes around 23,000 clones, roughly 20% of them seen just once. The sequenced sample was blood. The receptor was isolated from a male donor with papillary thyroid cancer or a benign thyroid nodule (not recorded which). Some clones in this sample may be carry-over from other donors' samples.

CDR3 nucleotides: TGCGCCAGCAGCCCCCGATTACGACAGGATTCCTACGAGCAGTACTTC. It translates to CASSPRLRQDSYEQYF. The rearrangement joins TRBV5-1 to TRBJ2-7, with D tentatively TRBD1 (6 bases). The CDR3 has 16 residues. Trimming stripped 4 bases from V and 1 base from J, with 18 bases between. The germline V gene encodes CDR1 SGHRS and CDR2 YFSETQ.